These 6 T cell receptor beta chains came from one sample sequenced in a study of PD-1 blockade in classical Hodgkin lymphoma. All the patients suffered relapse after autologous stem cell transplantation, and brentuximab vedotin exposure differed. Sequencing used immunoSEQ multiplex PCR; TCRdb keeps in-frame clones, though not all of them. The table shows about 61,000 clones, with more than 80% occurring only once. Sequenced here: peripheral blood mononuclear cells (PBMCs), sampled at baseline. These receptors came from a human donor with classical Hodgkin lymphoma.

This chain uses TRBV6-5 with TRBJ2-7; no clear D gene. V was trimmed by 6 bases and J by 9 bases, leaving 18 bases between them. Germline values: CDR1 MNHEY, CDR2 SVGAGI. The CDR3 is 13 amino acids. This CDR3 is CASRPMADRWQYF. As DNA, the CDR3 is TGTGCCAGCAGGCCCATGGCGGACCGGTGGCAGTACTTC.

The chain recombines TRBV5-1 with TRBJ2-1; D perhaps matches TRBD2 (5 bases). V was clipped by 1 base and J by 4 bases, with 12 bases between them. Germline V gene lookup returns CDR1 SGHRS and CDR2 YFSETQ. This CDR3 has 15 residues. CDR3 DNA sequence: TGCGCCAGCAGCTTGCTCGACTATCAATACAATGAGCAGTTCTTC. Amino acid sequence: CASSLLDYQYNEQFF.

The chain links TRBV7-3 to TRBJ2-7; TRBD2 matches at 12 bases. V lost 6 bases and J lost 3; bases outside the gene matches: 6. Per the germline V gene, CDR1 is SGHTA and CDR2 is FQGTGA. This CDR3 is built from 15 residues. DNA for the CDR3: TGTGCCAGCAGTTTGACTAGCGGGGGCTTCTACGAGCAGTACTTC. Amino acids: CASSLTSGGFYEQYF.

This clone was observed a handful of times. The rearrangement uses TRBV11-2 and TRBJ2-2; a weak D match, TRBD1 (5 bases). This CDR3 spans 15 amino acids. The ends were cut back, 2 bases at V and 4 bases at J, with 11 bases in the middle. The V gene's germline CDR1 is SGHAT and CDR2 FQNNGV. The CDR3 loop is CASSLNHRSTGELFF. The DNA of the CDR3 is TGTGCCAGCAGCTTAAACCACAGGTCCACCGGGGAGCTGTTTTTT. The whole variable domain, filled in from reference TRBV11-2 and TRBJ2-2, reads EAGVAQSPRYKIIEKRQSVAFWCNPISGHATLYWYQQILGQGPKLLIQFQNNGVVDDSQLPKDRFSAERLKGVDSTLKIQPAKLEDSAVYLCASSLNHRSTGELFFGEGSRLTVL.

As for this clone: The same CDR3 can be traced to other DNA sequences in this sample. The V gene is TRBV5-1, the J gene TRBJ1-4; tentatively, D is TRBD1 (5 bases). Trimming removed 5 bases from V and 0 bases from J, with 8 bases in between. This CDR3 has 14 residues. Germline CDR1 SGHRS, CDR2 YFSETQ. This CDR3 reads CASRPGPTNEKLFF. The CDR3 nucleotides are TGCGCCAGCAGGCCGGGACCAACTAATGAAAAACTGTTTTTT.

The CDR3 nucleotides are TGTGCCAGTGGACTAGCGGGGGATACGCAGTATTTT. Translation: CASGLAGDTQYF. The gene calls are TRBV10-3 and TRBJ2-3, with 12 bases matching TRBD2. This CDR3 region has 12 residues. Trimming at V came to 10 bases and at J to 6 bases, leaving 2 bases not matched to a gene. Germline CDR1 ENHRY, CDR2 SYGVKD.